These 5 T cell receptor beta chains were all obtained from the same sample, sequenced in a study of blood T cell repertoires in COVID-19. Method: immunoSEQ multiplex PCR; TCRdb's copy keeps in-frame clones and lacks some. The sample records roughly 170,000 clones, over 75% being singletons. Sequenced material: PBMCs or T cells enriched from blood (not recorded which). Receptors originate from a woman between 35 and 50 years old with acute COVID-19.

The genes are TRBV30 and TRBJ2-1, with 7 bases fitting TRBD1. V lost 2 bases and J lost 7; bases outside the gene matches: 2. The CDR3 totals 12 residues. The germline gives CDR1 GTSNPN, CDR2 SVGIG (reference sequence). The CDR3 loop reads CAWSRDRNEQFF. Here the CDR3 DNA reads TGTGCCTGGAGTAGGGACAGAAATGAGCAGTTCTTC.

V usage is TRBV18 and J usage is TRBJ2-6, with D tentatively TRBD2 (5 bases). The V gene's germline CDR1 is KGHSH and CDR2 LQKENI. V shed 6 bases and J shed 0 bases, with 15 bases lying between them. The length of the CDR3 is 17 residues. The CDR3 DNA is TGTGCCAGCTCTCCGAATGAGGGCTCCTCTGGGGCCAACGTCCTGACTTTC. Its protein product is CASSPNEGSSGANVLTF.

The V call is TRBV6-5, the J call TRBJ1-1, with unresolved D. Germline CDR1 MNHEY, CDR2 SVGAGI. The CDR3 has 15 amino acids. The V gene lost 0 bases and the J gene lost 4 bases, with 12 bases spanning the gap. The CDR3 spells CASSYSRGLGTEAFF. In DNA form, the CDR3 reads TGTGCCAGCAGTTACTCGCGGGGTCTTGGCACTGAAGCTTTCTTT.

The chain joins TRBV10-2 to TRBJ2-7, with 8 bases matching TRBD1. Trimming removed 1 base from V and 12 bases from J; junction bases left unmatched: 11. The germline V gene has CDR1 WSHSY and CDR2 SAAADI. The CDR3 has 14 residues. CDR3 sequence (DNA): TGCGCCAGCAGTGAGTGGGGGACAGGAGGGACCAGGTACTTC. Translating it yields CASSEWGTGGTRYF.

CDR3 nucleotides: TGCGCCAGCAGTTGGAGGACAGGGGAAAACGAGCAGTACTTC. It codes for CASSWRTGENEQYF. This chain uses TRBV5-1 with TRBJ2-7; 9 positions match TRBD1. There are 14 residues in the CDR3. Trimming at V came to 5 bases and at J to 5 bases, leaving 8 bases not matched to a gene. CDR1 is SGHRS, CDR2 YFSETQ, per germline. Variable domain in full (rest from reference TRBV5-1 and TRBJ2-7): KAGVTQTPRYLIKTRGQQVTLSCSPISGHRSVSWYQQTPGQGLQFLFEYFSETQRNKGNFPGRFSGRQFSNSRSEMNVSTLELGDSALYLCASSWRTGENEQYFGPGTRLTVT.